What follows are 10 T cell receptor beta chains derived from one specimen sequenced in a study of T cells after yellow fever vaccination. TCRdb reprocessed the 5' RACE reads via MiXCR and lists one record per CDR3 protein. Among over 150,000 distinct CDR3 sequences listed, 6.2% were seen once. The sample here was CD4+ T cells sorted from PBMCs, taken on the day of the first yellow fever vaccination. The receptors were gathered from a man younger than 35 who received the YFV17D yellow fever vaccine.

This clonotype was seen more than once but under ten times. The chain recombines TRBV19 with TRBJ2-4; D remains ambiguous. The CDR3 sequence is 12 residues long. Trimming removed 4 bases at V and 12 bases at J, with 13 bases between. Germline V gene sequence: CDR1 LNHDA, CDR2 SQIVND (reference sequence). The chain's CDR3 is CASSRDMANQYF. DNA for the CDR3: TGTGCCAGTAGTAGAGACATGGCGAATCAGTACTTC.

The V call is TRBV6-5, the J call TRBJ1-1; TRBD1 matches at 9 bases. The CDR3 covers 15 residues. The V segment lost 6 bases and the J segment 1 base; nucleotides outside the gene matches: 6. Germline V gives CDR1 MNHEY, CDR2 SVGAGI. In DNA form, the CDR3 reads TGTGCCAGCAGCCGACGACAGGGGGAGAACACTGAAGCTTTCTTT. This translates into CASSRRQGENTEAFF.

This clonotype showed up many times. The rearrangement links TRBV6-5 to TRBJ2-3; 9 positions match TRBD1. Looked up from germline, CDR1 is MNHEY and CDR2 is SVGAGI. J gave up 3 bases and V 3 bases, and 16 bases lay outside the gene matches. The CDR3 spans 19 residues. CDR3 bases: TGTGCCAGCAGTTATCTTAGTGGGACAGGGCCTATTGGAACAGATACGCAGTATTTT. As protein: CASSYLSGTGPIGTDTQYF.

In this sample, this clonotype turned up many times. The chain uses TRBV5-1 and TRBJ2-5; TRBD2 aligns across 10 bases. After removal of 5 bases from V and 2 bases from J, the junction contained 3 bases not matched to a gene. Germline CDR1 is SGHRS and CDR2 is YFSETQ. This CDR3 spans 14 amino acids. In DNA, the CDR3 is TGCGCCAGCAGGCCTAGCGGGGGTCAAGAGACCCAGTACTTC. It translates to CASRPSGGQETQYF. Full variable domain (rest looked up from reference TRBV5-1 and TRBJ2-5): KAGVTQTPRYLIKTRGQQVTLSCSPISGHRSVSWYQQTPGQGLQFLFEYFSETQRNKGNFPGRFSGRQFSNSRSEMNVSTLELGDSALYLCASRPSGGQETQYFGPGTRLLVL.

This clonotype was detected many times. This chain joins TRBV20-1 and TRBJ2-3; D is perhaps TRBD1 (6 bases). Germline CDR1 DFQATT, CDR2 SNEGSKA (reference sequence). V lost 5 bases to trimming and J lost 0 bases, with 15 bases between them. CDR3 size: 15 residues. The CDR3, as DNA: TGCAGTGCTTACTCCGGGCAGGGGAGCACAGATACGCAGTATTTT. It specifies CSAYSGQGSTDTQYF.

This clonotype was counted many times. The V and J genes are TRBV14 and TRBJ2-7; tentative D call: TRBD2 (7 bases). Germline values: CDR1 SGHDN, CDR2 FVKESK. Trimming pared 0 bases from V and 8 bases from J, leaving 11 bases between. The CDR3 sequence is 13 residues long. Here the CDR3 DNA reads TGTGCCAGCAGCCAAGATAGGGGGGGCCAGCAGTACGTC. Amino acids: CASSQDRGGQQYV.

There are a few counts of this clonotype. The J gene is TRBJ1-2, the V gene TRBV5-5; TRBD1 might be the D (6 bases). Germline loops: CDR1 SGHKS, CDR2 YYEKEE (reference sequence). The ends were cut back, 1 base at V and 4 bases at J, with 14 bases in the middle. CDR3 length: 15 residues. The CDR3, as DNA: TGTGCCAGCAGCTTGACCCCTACAGGGATCTATGGCTACACCTTC. Its translation: CASSLTPTGIYGYTF.

Only a few counts were recorded for this clonotype. The chain employs TRBV12-3 or TRBV12-4 and TRBJ1-2, with 8 nucleotides matching TRBD1. V was pared by 4 bases and J by 7 bases, with 8 bases of the junction left unmatched. The CDR3 runs 14 residues. The CDR3 DNA follows: TGTGCCAGCAGTTCGGCAGGGGGCCCTTTTGGCTACACCTTC. The encoded protein is CASSSAGGPFGYTF.

This clonotype was observed at least ten times. The genes are TRBV18 and TRBJ1-1, with D unresolved. The CDR3 has 15 residues. Trimming left V 3 bases short and J 0 bases short, with 11 bases between. Germline values: CDR1 KGHSH, CDR2 LQKENI. CDR3 nucleotides: TGTGCCAGCTCACCGACGGATTACATGAACACTGAAGCTTTCTTT. It encodes CASSPTDYMNTEAFF.

Ten or more counts support this clonotype. This rearrangement joins TRBV5-6 to TRBJ2-5; 7 nucleotides agree with TRBD1. The V segment lost 6 bases and the J segment 2 bases; nucleotides outside the gene matches: 25. Germline CDR1 reads SGHDT; CDR2 reads YYEEEE. The CDR3 totals 20 residues. CDR3 DNA sequence: TGTGCCAGCACAAATAGGGGCCGGCCCCAAACAGGGGCGACACAAGAGACCCAGTACTTC. Translation: CASTNRGRPQTGATQETQYF.